This entry lists 7 T cell receptor beta chains sequenced from one sample in a study of T-cell memory formation after mild COVID-19. Each CDR3 protein is one row after TCRdb ran MiXCR on the 5' RACE reads. The sample contains 190,000 or so distinct CDR3 sequences, over 9.5% of which appear only once. Sequencing was done on a sample of PBMCs or a T cell subset sorted from them (not recorded which). The origin of the receptors is a man aged 18-30 years who had mild COVID-19 (a few samples of this study predate the infection). Cell type and time point are not known.

V gene TRBV4-2 combines with J gene TRBJ2-3; 9 bases align to TRBD2. CDR1 LGHNA and CDR2 YNFKEQ come from the germline V gene. The CDR3 is 16 amino acids. V was clipped by 1 base and J by 1 base; unmatched bases: 3. The chain's CDR3 is CASSQGSSGGTDTQYF. As DNA, the CDR3 is TGTGCCAGCAGCCAAGGGTCTAGCGGGGGCACAGATACGCAGTATTTT.

The chain is built from TRBV12-3 or TRBV12-4 and TRBJ1-4; TRBD1 agrees at 7 bases. V trimming: 6 bases; J trimming: 0 bases; junction bases outside the gene matches: 10. This CDR3 contains 17 residues. This CDR3 reads CASSARIQGATNEKLFF. Here the CDR3 DNA reads TGTGCCAGCAGCGCCAGAATCCAGGGGGCAACTAATGAAAAACTGTTTTTT.

This clonotype occurred a few times. This sequence joins TRBV7-9 and TRBJ1-5; D gene ambiguous. The germline V gene encodes CDR1 SEHNR and CDR2 FQNEAQ (reference sequence). The germline V and J ends were trimmed by 1 base and 0 bases, with 10 bases remaining between them. The CDR3 runs 16 residues. CDR3 region: CASSLGPAYSNQPQHF. CDR3 DNA sequence: TGTGCCAGCAGCTTAGGTCCGGCATATAGCAATCAGCCCCAGCATTTT.

The genes are TRBV10-1 and TRBJ1-5, with 7 bases aligning to TRBD1. Germline V lookup: CDR1 WNHNN, CDR2 SYGVQD (reference sequence). The V segment lost 4 bases and the J segment 6 bases; nucleotides outside the gene matches: 12. This CDR3 contains 16 residues. CDR3 protein: CASSVGSRGGLQPQHF. The CDR3 DNA reads as TGCGCCAGCAGTGTGGGTTCCAGGGGGGGCCTTCAGCCCCAGCATTTT.

A few counts support this clonotype. V usage is TRBV29-1 and J usage is TRBJ2-3; D is tentatively TRBD1 or TRBD2 (5 bases each). CDR1 SQVTM and CDR2 ANQGSEA come from the germline V gene. V shed 7 bases and J shed 0 bases, with 14 bases lying between them. The CDR3 runs 14 residues. CDR3 bases: TGCAGCGGGGACGGCCTCTCTAGCACAGATACGCAGTATTTT. Translation: CSGDGLSSTDTQYF.

The chain employs TRBV4-2 and TRBJ2-3; D is unclear. Germline loops: CDR1 LGHNA, CDR2 YNFKEQ. This CDR3 comprises 14 residues. The germline V and J ends were trimmed by 1 base and 2 bases, with 7 bases remaining between them. The CDR3 region has the DNA TGTGCCAGCAGCCAAGTCAGCGACACAGATACGCAGTATTTT. This encodes CASSQVSDTDTQYF.

This clonotype was observed at least ten times. The chain employs TRBV7-3 and TRBJ2-3; the D gene could be TRBD1 or TRBD2 (5 bases each). V lost 2 bases to trimming and J lost 6 bases, with 9 bases between them. Germline lookup yields CDR1 SGHTA and CDR2 FQGTGA. The CDR3 contains 13 residues. This CDR3 reads CASSLGREDTQYF. The CDR3 DNA follows: TGTGCCAGCAGCTTAGGCAGGGAGGATACGCAGTATTTT.